This TCR beta chain was observed in a study of tumor and adjacent non-tumor tissue in lung cancer. A word on this clonotype: No antigen is known for it.

Three rounds of nested PCR, following a modified ARM-PCR protocol, produced the TCRbeta library. MiXCR, run by TCRdb on the multiplex PCR reads, gives a single entry per CDR3 protein. This sample carries around 200,000 distinct CDR3 sequences, 70% to 75% of them seen once, and the ten largest clones take approximately 25%. Germline V CDR1 and CDR2: MNHEY, SVGEGT. The J segment lost 6 bases and the V segment lost 9 bases, leaving 17 bases of the junction unmatched. The CDR3 is 16 amino acids. The template was RNA from unsorted bulk tissue. Notes on the study in general: Tumor repertoires had a smaller top 100 clone share than normal lung.

This receptor was taken from a man aged 55 to 70 with non-small cell lung cancer. This sequence joins TRBV6-2 or TRBV6-3 and TRBJ2-3; 8 positions match TRBD2. Material: lung tumor tissue. Here the CDR3 DNA reads TGTGCCAGGAGTCAAGGACTAGCTGGAGGTACGGATACGCAGTATTTT. Protein sequence: CARSQGLAGGTDTQYF.